This T cell receptor beta chain was captured by sequencing in a study of identical twins. Findings and caveats of the study: The analysis was cross-sectional rather than longitudinal within donors. Twins shared out-of-frame alpha sequences with excess low generation probability. Beta out-of-frame sequences showed weaker excess sharing between twins. Modeled out-of-frame TCR alpha sharing in monozygotic twins fell below observed levels.

CDR3 length equals 12 residues. Between the trimmed V and J ends, which lost 8 bases and 0 bases, there was a span of 7 bases. Looked up from germline, CDR1 is SEHNR and CDR2 is FQNEAQ (reference sequence). About this clonotype: The antigen is unknown.

TCRdb independently ran MiXCR on the 5' RACE reads; one entry per CDR3 protein. The data hold around 490,000 distinct CDR3 sequences, with approximately 20% observed a single time. These same data were also listed under a study on yellow fever vaccine responses in identical twins.

Input material: CD4+ T cells sorted from blood. The V gene is TRBV7-9, the J gene TRBJ1-1, with D maybe TRBD1 (6 bases). The TCR originated in a woman between 18 and 29 years old in good health. CDR3 protein: CASDRLNTEAFF. The CDR3 coding sequence is TGTGCCAGCGACAGGTTGAACACTGAAGCTTTCTTT.